The present entry profiles one T cell receptor (beta chain) with its context. Its antigen is as yet unknown. The CDR3 is 16 amino acids. With V trimmed by 5 bases and J by 7 bases, 11 bases remained unmatched. Germline values: CDR1 MGHDK, CDR2 SYGVNS. The table came from immunoSEQ multiplex PCR; TCRdb's copy has only in-frame clones and leaves some out. The sample includes 40,000 to 55,000 clones, about nine tenths seen only once; the top ten take 5.5% to 7%. The data derive from a study of OX40 agonist ivuxolimab in advanced cancers. Study context: Of the participants, about 40% had some prior anti-PD-1, anti-PD-L1 or anti-CTLA-4 therapy, which was allowed. Regarding the study as a whole: The study observed clonal expansion of CD4+ and CD8+ blood T cells by week 6 at 0.1 to 3.0 mg/kg.

The rearrangement joins TRBV25-1 to TRBJ1-6; TRBD1 matches at 7 bases. The sequence was obtained from an adult with an advanced solid tumor such as melanoma, head and neck, liver or kidney cancer. The source was CD4+ or CD8+ T cells sorted from blood, collected in a trial of the OX40 agonist ivuxolimab. The chain's CDR3 is CASSPRTGGGNSPLHF. The CDR3 DNA reads TGTGCCAGCAGTCCCCGGACAGGTGGGGGGAATTCACCCCTCCACTTT.